Following are 18 T cell receptor beta chains from one sample sequenced in a study of T cells of healthy individuals. From the 5' RACE reads, TCRdb called clonotypes with MiXCR, one entry per CDR3 protein. This sample has about 96,000 distinct CDR3 sequences, with around 17% found just once. All receptors derive from a human donor in good health.

The chain couples TRBV6-1 to TRBJ2-1; the D gene is possibly TRBD1 (6 bases). The CDR3 contains 15 residues. Trimming removed 1 base at V and 1 base at J, with 8 bases between. In germline, CDR1 is MNHNS, CDR2 SASEGT. CDR3 nucleotides: TGTGCCAGCAGTGAAGAGCAGGGGTCCTACAATGAGCAGTTCTTC. Translating it yields CASSEEQGSYNEQFF.

This clonotype was observed a handful of times. The CDR3 loop reads CASSLVEGGSGYTF. For the CDR3, the DNA is TGTGCCAGCAGCTTAGTAGAGGGGGGCAGTGGCTACACCTTC. The chain uses TRBV7-8 and TRBJ1-2; possible D gene TRBD1, 6 bases. V was shortened by 1 base and J by 7 bases, with 13 bases between the two germline ends. Per germline, CDR1 SGHVS and CDR2 FQNEAQ. The CDR3 is 14 amino acids.

The chain is built from TRBV4-1 and TRBJ1-1; possibly TRBD1 for D (5 bases). The germline V gene has CDR1 MGHRA and CDR2 YSYEKL. This CDR3 region has 16 residues. V was shortened by 1 base and J by 1 base, with 13 bases between the two germline ends. The CDR3 protein is CASSQVWGLGNTEAFF. Here the CDR3 DNA reads TGCGCCAGCAGCCAAGTTTGGGGACTGGGGAACACTGAAGCTTTCTTT.

The table lists this clonotype with many counts. The CDR3 nucleotides read TGTGCCAGCAGTGAATCACAGGTGAACACTGAAGCTTTCTTT. It encodes CASSESQVNTEAFF. The rearrangement links TRBV2 to TRBJ1-1; maybe TRBD1 (5 bases). This CDR3 has 14 residues. V was pared by 2 bases and J by 0 bases, with 7 bases between. Germline CDR1 reads SNHLY; CDR2 reads FYNNEI.

This clonotype showed up many times. J is TRBJ1-5 and V is TRBV28, with D unresolved. Germline CDR1 MDHEN, CDR2 SYDVKM. The CDR3 extends over 11 amino acids. Trimming took 2 bases from V and 4 from J, leaving 0 bases between them. The CDR3 loop reads CASSLNQPQHF. The CDR3 bases are TGTGCCAGCAGTTTAAATCAGCCCCAGCATTTT.

This clonotype was seen only a few times. The chain joins TRBV7-9 to TRBJ1-2; D call uncertain. V lost 1 base, J lost 4 bases, and 13 bases lay in between. CDR3 length: 15 amino acids. Germline loops: CDR1 SEHNR, CDR2 FQNEAQ (reference sequence). The CDR3 DNA is TGTGCCAGCAGCTTAGTTAAGGACGGTGCCTATGGCTACACCTTC. Its protein product is CASSLVKDGAYGYTF.

This clonotype has more than one count but fewer than ten. This chain uses TRBV6-1 with TRBJ1-4; D unclear. V lost 6 bases, J lost 12 bases, and 14 bases lay in between. CDR3 size: 12 residues. Germline CDR1 and CDR2: MNHNS and SASEGT. Written as DNA, the CDR3 is TGTGCCAGCAGACGGACGGTTAGGGAACTGTTTTTT. Translation: CASRRTVRELFF.

This clonotype showed up just a few times. The chain joins TRBV19 to TRBJ2-4; tentative D call: TRBD2 (6 bases). Trimming stripped 5 bases from V and 5 bases from J, with 19 bases between. In germline, CDR1 is LNHDA, CDR2 SQIVND (reference sequence). This CDR3 has 16 residues. The CDR3 DNA reads TGTGCCAGTAGTTCACCCGGGGGTTGGGCCGAAAACATTCAGTACTTC. Amino acid sequence: CASSSPGGWAENIQYF. Full variable domain (remainder filled in from reference TRBV19 and TRBJ2-4): DGGITQSPKYLFRKEGQNVTLSCEQNLNHDAMYWYRQDPGQGLRLIYYSQIVNDFQKGDIAEGYSVSREKKESFPLTVTSAQKNPTAFYLCASSSPGGWAENIQYFGAGTRLSVL.

The CDR3 bases are TGTGCCAGCAGTGAAGTTTTGGCGCAGTACTTC. Translating gives CASSEVLAQYF. This chain links TRBV2 with TRBJ2-7; D is unresolved. Germline CDR1 SNHLY, CDR2 FYNNEI. Between the trimmed V and J ends, which lost 1 base and 9 bases, there was a span of 7 bases. This CDR3 comprises 11 residues.

This clonotype came up a few times. The chain combines TRBV29-1 with TRBJ1-2; D unresolved. Germline V gene data show CDR1 as SQVTM and CDR2 as ANQGSEA. Trimming left V 0 bases short and J 5 bases short, with 16 bases between. The CDR3 has 15 amino acids. CDR3: CSVEDAPAQRYGYTF. DNA of the CDR3: TGCAGCGTTGAAGATGCTCCCGCCCAGAGATATGGCTACACCTTC.

This clonotype has at least ten counts. The chain joins TRBV15 to TRBJ1-6; D call uncertain. V lost 0 bases and J 3 bases, leaving 6 bases between the germline ends. Germline CDR1 LNHNV, CDR2 YYDKDF (reference sequence). The CDR3 consists of 15 residues. The CDR3 nucleotides read TGTGCCACCAGCAGAGACACCGACTATAATTCACCCCTCCACTTT. Its protein is CATSRDTDYNSPLHF. Full variable domain (remainder filled in from reference TRBV15 and TRBJ1-6): DAMVIQNPRYQVTQFGKPVTLSCSQTLNHNVMYWYQQKSSQAPKLLFHYYDKDFNNEADTPDNFQSRRPNTSFCFLDIRSPGLGDTAMYLCATSRDTDYNSPLHFGNGTRLTVT.

This clonotype was seen a few times. This chain connects TRBV10-3 to TRBJ2-6; 9 bases agree with TRBD2. This CDR3 is built from 17 residues. Germline V gives CDR1 ENHRY, CDR2 SYGVKD. Germline trimming cut 4 bases from V and 0 bases from J; bases unmatched to any gene: 4. CDR3 bases: TGTGCCATCAGTGGGTCTAGCGGGAACTCTGGGGCCAACGTCCTGACTTTC. This translates into CAISGSSGNSGANVLTF.

This chain uses TRBV2 with TRBJ2-7; D not resolved. Trimming removed 6 bases at V and 7 bases at J, with 7 bases between. This CDR3 spans 10 amino acids. The germline gives CDR1 SNHLY, CDR2 FYNNEI. In DNA form, the CDR3 reads TGTGCCAGCAGGGAGAGGGAGCAGTACTTC. This sequence encodes CASREREQYF.

In its sample, this clonotype was seen many times. The chain couples TRBV7-8 to TRBJ2-7; D gene ambiguous. CDR1 is SGHVS and CDR2 is FQNEAQ in the germline V gene. With 4 bases removed from V and 4 bases from J, the gap between germline ends came to 5 bases. This CDR3 region has 11 residues. The CDR3 bases are TGTGCCAGCAGCTCCCAGTACGAGCAGTACTTC. Residues: CASSSQYEQYF.

This clonotype was seen ten or more times. The chain uses TRBV5-1 and TRBJ2-1; 11 bases map to TRBD2. Germline V gene data show CDR1 as SGHRS and CDR2 as YFSETQ. This CDR3 is 15 amino acids long. V dropped 1 base and J dropped 8; count of bases not matched to a gene: 5. The CDR3 coding sequence is TGCGCCAGCAGCTTGTTTCTAGCGGGAGGAGATGAGCAGTTCTTC. This translates into CASSLFLAGGDEQFF.

The J gene is TRBJ2-1, the V gene TRBV5-1, with D possibly called TRBD1 or TRBD2 (5 bases each). The length of the CDR3 is 13 residues. The germline gives CDR1 SGHRS, CDR2 YFSETQ. Between the trimmed V and J ends, which lost 2 bases and 7 bases, there was a span of 10 bases. CDR3 region: CASSFPGTNEQFF. For the CDR3, the DNA is TGCGCCAGCAGCTTCCCAGGGACGAATGAGCAGTTCTTC.

This clonotype showed up just a few times. The chain links TRBV9 to TRBJ2-1; D is possibly TRBD2 (6 bases). Trimming left V 2 bases short and J 6 bases short, with 12 bases between. In germline, CDR1 is SGDLS, CDR2 YYNGEE. The CDR3 is made up of 14 amino acids. The CDR3 protein is CASSVIAASNEQFF. Written as DNA, the CDR3 is TGTGCCAGCAGCGTGATAGCGGCTTCCAATGAGCAGTTCTTC.

This clonotype was counted only a few times. This rearrangement joins TRBV5-6 to TRBJ2-7; D may be TRBD1 or TRBD2 (5 bases each). The CDR3 has 15 residues. V lost 7 bases, J lost 1 base, and 18 bases lay in between. Germline CDR1 reads SGHDT; CDR2 reads YYEEEE. DNA for the CDR3: TGTGCCAGCGGAGCTCCGGGACGGGGTTCCTACGAGCAGTACTTC. Its translation is CASGAPGRGSYEQYF.